Shown below are 24 T cell receptor beta chains from a single sample sequenced in a study of T cells after posttransplantation cyclophosphamide. Cyclophosphamide on days +3 and +4 followed busulfan-fludarabine conditioning and a marrow graft. The method was immunoSEQ multiplex PCR; TCRdb's version includes in-frame clones alone and lacks a portion of them. The repertoire holds around 4,100 clones, with around 79% as singletons. The starting material was PBMCs, obtained less than 30 days after a stem cell transplant with posttransplant cyclophosphamide. These receptors came from a male patient between 50 and 60 years old who received an allogeneic stem cell transplant from an unrelated donor, was CMV-positive, and had acute GVHD only. Some T cells may be transferred from the graft donor.

This rearrangement joins TRBV4-2 to TRBJ2-3; 10 bases are a match to TRBD2. The CDR3 loop spans 14 amino acids. Per the germline V gene, CDR1 is LGHNA and CDR2 is YNFKEQ. After removal of 11 bases from V and 3 bases from J, the junction contained 8 bases not matched to a gene. The CDR3 loop reads CAASGTSETDTQYF. CDR3 DNA sequence: TGTGCCGCTTCCGGGACTAGCGAGACAGATACGCAGTATTTT.

This rearrangement joins TRBV7-9 to TRBJ1-2, with D perhaps matching TRBD1 (5 bases). This CDR3 is 14 amino acids long. Germline lookup yields CDR1 SEHNR and CDR2 FQNEAQ (reference sequence). Deletions cut 5 bases from V and 0 bases from J, with 10 bases between. CDR3 bases: TGTGCCAGCAGCCCGGACATACCTAACTATGGCTACACCTTC. As protein: CASSPDIPNYGYTF.

This clone was detected once. The chain recombines TRBV27 with TRBJ2-2; D is undetermined. Germline loops: CDR1 MNHEY, CDR2 SMNVEV (reference sequence). The CDR3 contains 13 residues. V was cut by 7 bases and J by 0 bases, with 6 bases left in between. This CDR3 is CASTTANTGELFF. The CDR3 coding sequence is TGTGCCAGCACTACCGCGAACACCGGGGAGCTGTTTTTT.

The chain joins TRBV5-1 to TRBJ2-1; 11 nucleotides agree with TRBD2. The CDR3 loop spans 18 amino acids. CDR1 and CDR2 from the germline V gene are SGHRS and YFSETQ. J was trimmed by 4 bases and V by 4 bases; bases with no gene match: 13. This CDR3 is CASSIQGLAGGIYNEQFF. The CDR3 coding sequence is TGCGCCAGCAGCATTCAGGGGCTAGCGGGAGGTATATACAATGAGCAGTTCTTC.

A few counts support this clone. A far larger clone differs by one base, so this is likely a read error. The chain carries TRBV5-6 and TRBJ2-7, with TRBD2 identical over 8 bases. Germline CDR1 reads SGHDT; CDR2 reads YYEEEE. The CDR3 is 16 residues long. CDR3 nucleotide sequence: TGTGCCAGCAGCTCCACCGGGAGGGAGGGGTCCTACGATCAGTACTTC. This encodes CASSSTGREGSYDQYF.

This chain uses TRBV4-1 with TRBJ1-5, with a tentative D call TRBD1 (5 bases). Trimming shortened V by 4 bases and J by 7 bases, and 23 bases separated the two germline ends. From germline, CDR1 is MGHRA and CDR2 YSYEKL. This CDR3 has 17 residues. The CDR3 DNA is TGCGCCAGCAGCCCCTTGAGTATTGGCAGGGCGGGGCAGCCCCAGCATTTT. Its protein is CASSPLSIGRAGQPQHF.

This chain connects TRBV7-9 to TRBJ2-3, with 11 bases lining up with TRBD2. CDR1 is SEHNR, CDR2 FQNEAQ, per germline (reference sequence). The CDR3 is 16 residues long. With 4 bases clipped from V and 4 bases from J, the junction kept 7 bases outside the gene matches. CDR3 sequence reads: CASSYGSGRASDTQYF. CDR3 in DNA: TGTGCCAGCAGCTACGGTAGCGGGAGGGCATCAGATACGCAGTATTTT.

In regard to this clone: A far more abundant clone sits one base away, making this likely a read error. This sequence joins TRBV4-2 and TRBJ1-1, with D possibly matching TRBD1 (6 bases). V lost 1 base and J 2 bases, leaving 11 bases between the germline ends. Per the germline V gene, CDR1 is LGHNA and CDR2 is YNFKEQ. The CDR3 is made up of 15 amino acids. CDR3 protein: CASSQGLQGNTEAFF. The CDR3 DNA reads as TGTGCCAGCAGCCAAGGCCTACAGGGAAACACTGAAGCTTTCTTT.

The V and J genes are TRBV28 and TRBJ1-5; tentative D call: TRBD1 (5 bases). V was shortened by 4 bases and J by 2 bases, with 12 bases between the two germline ends. Germline CDR1 reads MDHEN; CDR2 reads SYDVKM. This CDR3 is 15 amino acids long. In DNA, the CDR3 is TGTGCCAGCAGTTCGTTGGGGCAGGGCAATCAGCCCCAGCATTTT. Translated, it gives CASSSLGQGNQPQHF.

Only one count was recorded for this clone. CDR3 DNA: TGTGCCAGTACACATTGGACAGGGGCCACTGAAGCTTTCTTT. This translates into CASTHWTGATEAFF. V usage is TRBV19 and J usage is TRBJ1-1, with TRBD1 identical over 9 bases. The CDR3 has 14 amino acids. The V segment lost 7 bases and the J segment 4 bases; nucleotides outside the gene matches: 7. Germline V gene data show CDR1 as LNHDA and CDR2 as SQIVND (reference sequence). Full variable domain (rest looked up from reference TRBV19 and TRBJ1-1): DGGITQSPKYLFRKEGQNVTLSCEQNLNHDAMYWYRQDPGQGLRLIYYSQIVNDFQKGDIAEGYSVSREKKESFPLTVTSAQKNPTAFYLCASTHWTGATEAFFGQGTRLTVV.

This chain uses TRBV7-8 with TRBJ2-3, with D perhaps TRBD2 (5 bases). The CDR3 spans 14 residues. CDR1 and CDR2 (germline): SGHVS, FQNEAQ. Trimming removed 8 bases from V and 6 bases from J, with 18 bases in between. The CDR3 region is CASQDGVIADTQYF. The CDR3 DNA is TGTGCCAGCCAAGACGGGGTCATCGCGGATACGCAGTATTTT.

This chain uses TRBV4-2 with TRBJ2-3; 7 positions match TRBD2. This CDR3 has 16 amino acids. Germline CDR1 and CDR2: LGHNA and YNFKEQ. V trimming: 1 base; J trimming: 1 base; junction bases outside the gene matches: 5. This CDR3 is CASSQGSLAGTDTQYF. The CDR3 nucleotides are TGTGCCAGCAGCCAAGGATCCCTAGCGGGCACAGATACGCAGTATTTT.

This clone turned up a few times. The chain uses TRBV4-3 and TRBJ2-1, with TRBD1 as a possible D gene (5 bases). The CDR3 is 16 amino acids. Germline assignment: CDR1 LGHNA and CDR2 YSLEER. V lost 0 bases to trimming and J lost 4 bases, with 13 bases between them. The CDR3 DNA reads TGCGCCAGCAGCCAAGACCAGGACACACCATACAATGAGCAGTTCTTC. Translation: CASSQDQDTPYNEQFF.

The chain carries TRBV9 and TRBJ2-2; the D gene is possibly TRBD1 (5 bases). Germline loops: CDR1 SGDLS, CDR2 YYNGEE. Trimming left V 0 bases short and J 0 bases short, with 12 bases between. The CDR3 covers 17 residues. CDR3 sequence (DNA): TGTGCCAGCAGCGTAGAGACGGCAGGGCCGAACACCGGGGAGCTGTTTTTT. This encodes CASSVETAGPNTGELFF. The full variable domain, completed using reference TRBV9 and TRBJ2-2, is DSGVTQTPKHLITATGQRVTLRCSPRSGDLSVYWYQQSLDQGLQFLIQYYNGEERAKGNILERFSAQQFPDLHSELNLSSLELGDSALYFCASSVETAGPNTGELFFGEGSRLTVL.

The rearrangement links TRBV2 to TRBJ2-1; 7 nucleotides match TRBD2. CDR3 length: 14 amino acids. The V segment lost 4 bases and the J segment 8 bases; nucleotides outside the gene matches: 8. CDR1 is SNHLY and CDR2 is FYNNEI in the germline V gene. DNA for the CDR3: TGTGCCAGCAGTGGTTCTTCCGGGGGGTATGAGCAGTTCTTC. Amino acid sequence: CASSGSSGGYEQFF.

The V call is TRBV30, the J call TRBJ2-2; no reliable D call. Per the germline V gene, CDR1 is GTSNPN and CDR2 is SVGIG (reference sequence). The CDR3 covers 15 residues. V lost 4 bases to trimming and J lost 5 bases, with 17 bases between them. CDR3 sequence: CAWNFVEAVTGELFF. Written as DNA, the CDR3 is TGTGCCTGGAATTTTGTAGAGGCGGTGACCGGGGAGCTGTTTTTT.

The V gene is TRBV6-1, the J gene TRBJ2-7, with TRBD2 matching 7 bases. CDR1 MNHNS and CDR2 SASEGT come from the germline V gene. The CDR3 runs to 14 residues. Germline trimming cut 4 bases from V and 5 bases from J; bases unmatched to any gene: 8. This CDR3 is CASSAQGREDEQYF. DNA for the CDR3: TGTGCCAGCAGTGCCCAAGGGAGGGAGGACGAGCAGTACTTC.

The CDR3 is CASSLESGAGETQYF. CDR3 coding DNA: TGTGCCAGCAGCTTAGAATCAGGGGCCGGGGAGACCCAGTACTTC. The rearrangement links TRBV7-2 to TRBJ2-5; TRBD1 might be the D (6 bases). Germline V lookup: CDR1 SGHTA, CDR2 FQGNSA. Trimming took 1 base from V and 5 from J, leaving 14 bases between them. The CDR3 has 15 residues.

This chain joins TRBV5-4 and TRBJ2-2, with D hard to call. The germline V and J ends were trimmed by 2 bases and 8 bases, with 16 bases remaining between them. Germline CDR1 and CDR2: SGHNT and YYREEE (reference sequence). The CDR3 covers 15 residues. CDR3 DNA: TGTGCCAGCAGCTTAAGACAAGCCTCCCCTGGGGAGCTGTTTTTT. It is translated as CASSLRQASPGELFF.

This chain uses TRBV19 with TRBJ1-1, with 9 positions matching TRBD1. This CDR3 is built from 16 residues. Germline loops: CDR1 LNHDA, CDR2 SQIVND (reference sequence). J gave up 4 bases and V 8 bases, and 14 bases lay outside the gene matches. The CDR3 DNA follows: TGTGCCAGTGGAATCGCTAATACAGGGGGCAGCACTGAAGCTTTCTTT. Translated, it gives CASGIANTGGSTEAFF.

The chain uses TRBV27 and TRBJ1-5, with D perhaps TRBD1 (5 bases). Germline CDR1 is MNHEY and CDR2 is SMNVEV (reference sequence). CDR3 length: 14 residues. Between the trimmed V and J ends, which lost 5 bases and 5 bases, there was a span of 13 bases. CDR3 coding DNA: TGTGCCAGCAGTCCAGACAGCAGGGATCAGCCCCAGCATTTT. This translates into CASSPDSRDQPQHF.

V usage is TRBV2 and J usage is TRBJ2-3, with 13 bases matching TRBD2. In germline, CDR1 is SNHLY, CDR2 FYNNEI. The CDR3 has 17 residues. Germline trimming cut 7 bases from V and 0 bases from J; bases unmatched to any gene: 7. The CDR3, as DNA: TGTGCCAGCACGAGGACTAGCGGGGGCCTTAGCACAGATACGCAGTATTTT. Its protein product is CASTRTSGGLSTDTQYF.

This chain joins TRBV7-9 and TRBJ1-2, with D possibly being TRBD1 (6 bases). The CDR3 sequence is 13 residues long. The germline CDR1 and CDR2 sequences are SEHNR and FQNEAQ (reference sequence). Trimming stripped 5 bases from V and 8 bases from J, with 15 bases between. The CDR3 reads CASSPSIGTGYTF. The CDR3 DNA is TGTGCCAGCAGCCCCTCTATTGGGACAGGCTACACCTTC. Combining the CDR3 with reference TRBV7-9 and TRBJ1-2 gives the whole variable domain DTGVSQNPRHKITKRGQNVTFRCDPISEHNRLYWYRQTLGQGPEFLTYFQNEAQLEKSRLLSDRFSAERPKGSFSTLEIQRTEQGDSAMYLCASSPSIGTGYTFGSGTRLTVV.

A few counts support this clone. The chain links TRBV4-3 to TRBJ1-1; 8 nucleotides align to TRBD1. Germline trimming cut 1 base from V and 5 bases from J; bases unmatched to any gene: 6. Germline CDR1 and CDR2: LGHNA and YSLEER. The CDR3 loop spans 15 amino acids. The CDR3 loop is CASSQGGQGSTEAFF. The CDR3, as DNA: TGCGCCAGCAGCCAAGGTGGACAGGGCTCAACTGAAGCTTTCTTT.